This is a list of T cell receptor beta chains from one sample in a study of blood T cell repertoires in COVID-19. Clones were sequenced by immunoSEQ multiplex PCR, and TCRdb holds only the in-frame ones, with some missing. The repertoire has some 86,000 clones, more than 85% of them found once; the top ten carry 2% to 2.5%. The source material was peripheral blood. These receptors originate from a human donor with active COVID-19. The donor label of this sample is uncertain. Both conserved end residues are part of each CDR3. D genes are given only for firm matches. Clone size is not always given. Where it is, it says once, few, many or a class for expanded clones.

TRBJ2-5,TRBV7-2,TRBD1,NA,CASSPLDRGLWETQYF,TGTGCCAGCAGCCCGCTGGACAGGGGGCTTTGGGAGACCCAGTACTTC
TRBJ2-6,TRBV7-9,TRBD1,NA,CASTRTGGSGANVLTF,TGTGCCAGCACCCGGACAGGTGGCTCTGGGGCCAACGTCCTGACTTTC
TRBJ1-1,TRBV2,NA,NA,CASSLFRDEAFF,TGTGCCAGCAGCCTTTTCAGGGATGAGGCTTTCTTT
TRBJ2-5,TRBV19,TRBD2,NA,CASSTSRLAGGPIQETQYF,TGTGCCAGTAGTACGTCAAGACTAGCGGGGGGCCCAATCCAAGAGACCCAGTACTTC
TRBJ2-5,TRBV5-6,TRBD1,NA,CASSLGQGETQYF,TGTGCCAGCAGCTTGGGACAGGGAGAGACCCAGTACTTC
TRBJ2-1,TRBV9,NA,NA,CASSVEIQGNNEQFF,TGTGCCAGCAGCGTAGAAATACAGGGTAACAATGAGCAGTTCTTC
TRBJ2-7,TRBV4-1,TRBD1,NA,CASSQRQGASDEQYF,TGCGCCAGCAGCCAAAGACAGGGGGCGAGCGACGAGCAGTACTTC
TRBJ1-6,TRBV7-8,NA,once,CASSTGSDNSPLHF,TGTGCCAGCAGCACCGGGAGTGATAATTCACCCCTCCACTTT
TRBJ2-7,TRBV5-1,TRBD2,NA,CASSREGLETYEQYF,TGCGCCAGCAGCCGAGAGGGACTAGAAACCTACGAGCAGTACTTC
TRBJ2-1,TRBV19,TRBD2,NA,CASSIMAGEYNEQFF,TGTGCCAGTAGTATTATGGCGGGGGAATACAATGAGCAGTTCTTC
TRBJ1-3,TRBV9,NA,NA,CASSEAGGTIYF,TGTGCCAGCAGCGAAGCGGGTGGCACCATATATTTT
TRBJ2-2,TRBV19,NA,NA,CASKEAAHTGELFF,TGTGCCAGTAAGGAGGCGGCGCACACCGGGGAGCTGTTTTTT
TRBJ2-5,TRBV27,NA,NA,CVTRGGGETQYF,TGTGTCACCAGGGGCGGGGGTGAGACCCAGTACTTC
TRBJ1-2,TRBV29-1,NA,NA,CSVPEGGKDGYTF,TGCAGCGTCCCCGAGGGGGGGAAAGATGGCTACACCTTC
TRBJ2-7,TRBV2,TRBD1,NA,CASDRDRTNYEQYF,TGTGCCAGCGATCGGGACAGGACGAACTACGAGCAGTACTTC
TRBJ1-1,TRBV19,NA,NA,CASSIVQGSEAFF,TGTGCCAGTAGTATAGTCCAGGGCAGTGAAGCTTTCTTT
TRBJ2-2,TRBV27,TRBD1,NA,CASSSRQGIWAGELFF,TGTGCCAGCAGTTCAAGACAGGGAATTTGGGCCGGGGAGCTGTTTTTT
TRBJ2-3,TRBV3-1/TRBV3-2,TRBD2,NA,CASSLGPSGGMDTQYF,TGTGCCAGCAGCCTAGGGCCTAGCGGGGGGATGGATACGCAGTATTTT
TRBJ1-1,TRBV9,NA,once,CASSVLDTEAFF,TGTGCCAGCAGCGTACTCGACACTGAAGCTTTCTTT
TRBJ2-5,TRBV5-6,TRBD2,NA,CASSSAGGRQETQYF,TGTGCCAGCAGCTCAGCGGGGGGGAGACAAGAGACCCAGTACTTC
TRBJ1-5,TRBV12-5,TRBD1,NA,CASGLVQGGLSNQPQHF,TGTGCTAGTGGTTTGGTACAGGGGGGCCTTAGCAATCAGCCCCAGCATTTT
TRBJ1-5,TRBV5-8,NA,NA,CASSLVRDLRQPQHF,TGTGCCAGCAGCTTGGTCCGGGACTTGAGACAGCCCCAGCATTTT
TRBJ2-7,TRBV2,TRBD1,NA,CASSEDRGGYEQYF,TGTGCCAGCAGTGAGGACAGGGGTGGTTACGAGCAGTACTTC
TRBJ2-3,TRBV13,NA,once,CASSPPGSHSMDTQYF,TGTGCCAGCAGCCCGCCGGGGTCACACAGCATGGATACGCAGTATTTT
TRBJ2-7,TRBV27,TRBD1,NA,CASSLKHTGASYEQYF,TGTGCCAGCAGTTTAAAACACACAGGGGCCAGCTACGAGCAGTACTTC
TRBJ1-2,TRBV7-2,TRBD1,NA,CASSLGGGDYGYTF,TGTGCCAGCAGCTTAGGAGGGGGCGACTATGGCTACACCTTC
TRBJ2-3,TRBV7-6,NA,NA,CASIPDSLDTQYF,TGTGCCAGCATTCCCGACAGCCTAGATACGCAGTATTTT
TRBJ1-1,TRBV29-1,TRBD1,NA,CSVQGTENTEAFF,TGCAGCGTACAGGGGACAGAGAACACTGAAGCTTTCTTT
TRBJ1-3,TRBV5-1,NA,NA,CASSSETPGLGNTIYF,TGCGCCAGCAGCTCTGAAACCCCCGGTCTGGGAAACACCATATATTTT
TRBJ1-5,TRBV6-2/TRBV6-3,TRBD1,once,CASSLTGVSNQPQHF,TGTGCCAGCAGTTTGACAGGGGTTAGCAATCAGCCCCAGCATTTT